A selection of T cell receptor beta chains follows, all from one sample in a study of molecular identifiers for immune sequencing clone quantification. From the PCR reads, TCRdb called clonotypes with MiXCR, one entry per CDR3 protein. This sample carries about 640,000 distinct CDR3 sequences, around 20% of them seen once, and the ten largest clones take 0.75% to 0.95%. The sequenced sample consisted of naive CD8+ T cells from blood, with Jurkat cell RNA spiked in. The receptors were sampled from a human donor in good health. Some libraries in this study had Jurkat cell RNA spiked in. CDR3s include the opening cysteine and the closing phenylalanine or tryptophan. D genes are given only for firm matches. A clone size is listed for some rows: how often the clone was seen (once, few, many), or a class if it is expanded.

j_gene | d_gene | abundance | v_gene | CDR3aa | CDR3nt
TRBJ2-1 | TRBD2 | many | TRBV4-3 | CASSQESLAGDNEQFF | TGCGCCAGCAGCCAAGAATCGCTAGCGGGGGACAATGAGCAGTTCTTC
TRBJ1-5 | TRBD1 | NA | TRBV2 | CASRDRDRGIQPQHF | TGTGCCAGCAGAGACCGGGACAGGGGGATTCAGCCCCAGCATTTT
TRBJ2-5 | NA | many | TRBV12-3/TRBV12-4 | CASSLRGYLETQYF | TGTGCCAGCAGTTTACGAGGGTATCTAGAGACCCAGTACTTC
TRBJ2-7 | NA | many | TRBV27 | CASSPRTGYEQYF | TGTGCCAGCAGCCCACGGACGGGCTACGAGCAGTACTTC
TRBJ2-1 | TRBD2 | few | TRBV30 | CAWSVSSGIGNEQFF | TGTGCCTGGAGTGTTTCTAGCGGGATCGGTAATGAGCAGTTCTTC
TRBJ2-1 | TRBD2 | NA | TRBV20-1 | CSARDFPGGAYNEQFF | TGCAGTGCTAGAGATTTCCCGGGAGGCGCCTACAATGAGCAGTTCTTC
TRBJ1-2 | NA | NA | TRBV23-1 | CANAGARGF | TGCGCCAATGCGGGGGCAAGAGGCTTC
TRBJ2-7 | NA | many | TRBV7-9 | CASSLEAGGPSSYEQYF | TGTGCCAGCAGCTTAGAGGCGGGCGGGCCTAGCTCCTACGAGCAGTACTTC
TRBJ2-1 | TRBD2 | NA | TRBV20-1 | CSATLRSGRKDEQFF | TGCAGTGCTACCCTTCGGAGCGGGAGGAAGGATGAGCAGTTCTTC
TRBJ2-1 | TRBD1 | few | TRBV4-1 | CASSQKQGDYNEQFF | TGCGCCAGCAGCCAAAAACAGGGGGACTACAATGAGCAGTTCTTC
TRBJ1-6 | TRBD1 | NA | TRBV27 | CASRGPYRDLSPLHF | TGTGCCAGTAGGGGGCCATACAGGGATCTTTCACCCCTCCACTTT
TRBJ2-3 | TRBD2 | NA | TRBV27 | CASRLVAGGPDTQYF | TGTGCCAGCAGATTGGTAGCGGGAGGCCCAGATACGCAGTATTTT
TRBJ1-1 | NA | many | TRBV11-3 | CASSLGNSPNTEAFF | TGTGCCAGCAGCTTAGGGAACAGTCCGAACACTGAAGCTTTCTTT
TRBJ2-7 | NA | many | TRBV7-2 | CATQDAAAGRYEQYF | TGTGCCACCCAAGACGCGGCGGCGGGTAGGTACGAGCAGTACTTC
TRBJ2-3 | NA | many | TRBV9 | CASSVDGGSDTQYF | TGTGCCAGCAGCGTAGATGGGGGCTCGGATACGCAGTATTTT
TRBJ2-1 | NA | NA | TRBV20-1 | CSARDPGDNEQFF | TGCAGTGCTAGAGATCCAGGGGACAATGAGCAGTTCTTC
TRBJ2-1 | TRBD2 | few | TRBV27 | CASVGLAGGNEQFF | TGTGCCAGCGTCGGACTAGCGGGGGGCAATGAGCAGTTCTTC
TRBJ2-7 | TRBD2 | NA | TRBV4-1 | CASSQGRGGEQYF | TGCGCCAGCAGCCAGGGGAGGGGAGGCGAGCAGTACTTC
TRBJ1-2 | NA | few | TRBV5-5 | CASSFRPGTNYGYTF | TGTGCCAGCAGCTTCAGGCCGGGTACAAACTATGGCTACACCTTC
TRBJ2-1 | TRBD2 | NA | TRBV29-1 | CSVEGLAGGPSYNEQFF | TGCAGCGTTGAAGGACTAGCGGGGGGACCCTCCTACAATGAGCAGTTCTTC
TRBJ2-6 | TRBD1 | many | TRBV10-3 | CAISDQDRAGANVLTF | TGTGCCATCAGTGATCAAGACAGGGCTGGGGCCAACGTCCTGACTTTC
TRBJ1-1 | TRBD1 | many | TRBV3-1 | CASSQDRDRLVTEAFF | TGTGCCAGCAGCCAAGATCGGGACAGGTTGGTGACTGAAGCTTTCTTT
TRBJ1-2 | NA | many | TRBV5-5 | CASSLAAANYGYTF | TGTGCCAGCAGCTTGGCAGCCGCTAACTATGGCTACACCTTC
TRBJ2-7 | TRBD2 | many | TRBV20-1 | CSARGPGGRTFYEQYF | TGCAGTGCCAGAGGGCCGGGGGGACGGACATTCTACGAGCAGTACTTC
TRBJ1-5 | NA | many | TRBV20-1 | CSASFSGQTRYSNQPQHF | TGCAGTGCTAGTTTCTCCGGACAGACACGATATAGCAATCAGCCCCAGCATTTT
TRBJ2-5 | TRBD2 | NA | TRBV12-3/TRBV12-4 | CASTRGGQETQYF | TGTGCCAGCACCCGCGGGGGCCAAGAGACCCAGTACTTC
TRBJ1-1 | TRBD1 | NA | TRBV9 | CASSVARDRFGANTEAFF | TGTGCCAGCAGCGTAGCTCGGGACAGGTTTGGGGCGAACACTGAAGCTTTCTTT
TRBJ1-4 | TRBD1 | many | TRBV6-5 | CASSSGTGGWDNEKLFF | TGTGCCAGCAGTTCCGGGACAGGGGGCTGGGATAATGAAAAACTGTTTTTT
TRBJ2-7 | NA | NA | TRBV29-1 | CSVELPTPSYEQYF | TGCAGCGTTGAATTACCTACACCCTCCTACGAGCAGTACTTC
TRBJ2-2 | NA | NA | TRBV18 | CASSSSGFNTGELLF | TGTGCCAGCTCAAGTTCCGGATTTAACACCGGGGAGCTGCTTTTT
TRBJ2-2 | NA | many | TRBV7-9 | CASSHDLPTGELFF | TGTGCCAGCAGCCATGACTTACCCACCGGGGAGCTGTTTTTT
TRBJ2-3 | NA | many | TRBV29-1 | CSTAVDTQYF | TGCAGCACTGCGGTAGATACGCAGTATTTT
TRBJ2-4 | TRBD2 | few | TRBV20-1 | CSAENTSGGGYIQYF | TGCAGTGCAGAAAATACTAGCGGGGGTGGTTACATTCAGTACTTC
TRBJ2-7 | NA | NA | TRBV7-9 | CASSPWHGRSYEQYF | TGTGCCAGCAGCCCCTGGCACGGCAGGTCCTACGAGCAGTACTTC
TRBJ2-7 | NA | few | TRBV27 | CASSPRAEGYEQYF | TGTGCCAGCAGCCCGAGGGCCGAAGGCTACGAGCAGTACTTC
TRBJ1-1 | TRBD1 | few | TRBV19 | CASSMATGTTEAFF | TGTGCCAGTAGTATGGCGACAGGGACCACTGAAGCTTTCTTT
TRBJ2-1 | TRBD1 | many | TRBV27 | CASSPGTAIYNEQFF | TGTGCCAGCAGTCCCGGGACAGCCATCTACAATGAGCAGTTCTTC
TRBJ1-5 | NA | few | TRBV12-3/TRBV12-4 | CASSLAPPGSNQPQHF | TGTGCCAGCAGTTTAGCGCCCCCAGGGAGCAATCAGCCCCAGCATTTT
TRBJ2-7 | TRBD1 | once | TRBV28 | CASSLSGTGACEQYF | TGTGCCAGCAGTTTAAGCGGGACAGGGGCCTGCGAGCAGTACTTC
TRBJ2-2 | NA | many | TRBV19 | CASSIGAINTGELFF | TGTGCCAGTAGTATAGGCGCCATAAACACCGGGGAGCTGTTTTTT
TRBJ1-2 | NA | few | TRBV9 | CASTQTGEANYGYTF | TGTGCCAGCACCCAGACGGGAGAAGCTAACTATGGCTACACCTTC
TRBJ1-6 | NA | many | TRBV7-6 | CASSLDIYNSPLHF | TGTGCCAGCAGCTTAGACATCTATAATTCACCCCTCCACTTT
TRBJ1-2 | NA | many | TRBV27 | CASSLTGLEDYGYTF | TGTGCCAGCAGTTTGACGGGGTTGGAGGACTATGGCTACACCTTC
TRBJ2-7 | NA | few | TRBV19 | CASSIGDTLFWEQYF | TGTGCCAGTAGTATCGGGGACACCCTTTTTTGGGAGCAGTACTTC
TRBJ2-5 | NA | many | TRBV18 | CASSPRTGSEETQYF | TGTGCCAGCTCACCACGAACAGGGTCGGAAGAGACCCAGTACTTC
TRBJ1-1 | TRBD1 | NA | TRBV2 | CASSGGQGNTEAFF | TGTGCCAGCAGTGGAGGACAGGGAAACACTGAAGCTTTCTTT
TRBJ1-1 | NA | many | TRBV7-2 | CASSLGSGVDAFF | TGTGCCAGCAGCTTAGGCAGCGGGGTCGACGCTTTCTTT
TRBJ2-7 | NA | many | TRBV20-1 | CSASFIAERTYEQYF | TGCAGTGCTTCCTTCATAGCGGAGCGGACCTACGAGCAGTACTTC
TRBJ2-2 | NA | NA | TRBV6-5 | CASSYPKVRNGELFF | TGTGCCAGCAGTTACCCGAAAGTTCGGAACGGGGAGCTGTTTTTT
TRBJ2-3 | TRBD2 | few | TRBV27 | CASRQGTSGGGDTQYF | TGTGCCAGCAGACAGGGGACTAGCGGGGGGGGTGATACGCAGTATTTT
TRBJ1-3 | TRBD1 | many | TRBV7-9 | CASSHGRTGWTGNTIYF | TGTGCCAGCAGCCATGGTCGGACAGGTTGGACTGGAAACACCATATATTTT
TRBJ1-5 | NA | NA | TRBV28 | CASSLGSLNSYQPQHF | TGTGCCAGCAGTTTAGGATCCCTGAACAGTTATCAGCCCCAGCATTTT
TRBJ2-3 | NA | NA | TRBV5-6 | CASSVTAGPNTDTQYF | TGTGCCAGCAGCGTTACCGCGGGACCTAACACAGATACGCAGTATTTT
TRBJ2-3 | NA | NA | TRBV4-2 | CASSRYYGTVDTQYF | TGTGCCAGCAGCCGTTATTACGGGACTGTAGATACGCAGTATTTT
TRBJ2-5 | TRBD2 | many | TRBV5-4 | CASTKLAGGRGETQYF | TGTGCCAGCACCAAACTAGCGGGAGGTCGTGGAGAGACCCAGTACTTC
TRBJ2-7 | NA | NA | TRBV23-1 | CARNGAGPSYEQYF | TGCGCCAGAAATGGGGCAGGGCCCTCCTACGAGCAGTACTTC
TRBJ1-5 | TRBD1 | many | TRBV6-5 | CASRAGTGKYQPQHF | TGTGCCAGCAGAGCCGGGACAGGGAAATATCAGCCCCAGCATTTT
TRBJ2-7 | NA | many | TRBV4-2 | CASSQEGTRYEQYF | TGTGCCAGCAGCCAAGAGGGGACGCGCTACGAGCAGTACTTC
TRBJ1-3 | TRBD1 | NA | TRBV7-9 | CASDRSSGSDTIYF | TGTGCCTCGGACAGGTCCTCTGGTTCGGACACCATATATTTT
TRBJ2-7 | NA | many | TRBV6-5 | CASGTDPTVPEQYF | TGTGCCAGCGGAACCGACCCCACCGTCCCCGAGCAGTACTTC